This T cell receptor (beta chain) appears in the sequencing data of a study of T and B cells in COVID-19 patients. Overall study: The recovered cohort's median age was approximately 37 years, versus over 60 years in active infection. Critical illness requiring mechanical ventilation or extracorporeal membrane oxygenation affected 12 of 20 active-infection patients.

Regarding the study as a whole: Blood from mildly ill patients while symptomatic, and early samples from severe cases, were scarce. No sequencing was yet done of CD4+, regulatory or CD8+ subsets, or of SARS-CoV-2-responsive or tetramer+ sorted cells.

By its share, this clonotype is medium-sized. Its antigen is unidentified. BIOMED2 TRB-A/B primer pools were used in multiplex TRB PCR. One entry per CDR3 protein, called by TCRdb with MiXCR from the multiplex PCR reads. The table has around 11,000 distinct CDR3 sequences, around 31% seen once. Each TRB amplification used 250-500 ng of genomic DNA from blood. This receptor was obtained from a human donor with active COVID-19. The sample consisted of blood.

CDR3 loop: CAWSVQGETQYF. DNA for the CDR3: TGTGCCTGGAGTGTACAGGGAGAGACCCAGTACTTC. This sequence joins TRBV30 and TRBJ2-5; D might be TRBD1 (6 bases). Looked up from germline, CDR1 is GTSNPN and CDR2 is SVGIG (reference sequence). The ends were cut back, 0 bases at V and 4 bases at J, with 6 bases in the middle. The CDR3 spans 12 residues.